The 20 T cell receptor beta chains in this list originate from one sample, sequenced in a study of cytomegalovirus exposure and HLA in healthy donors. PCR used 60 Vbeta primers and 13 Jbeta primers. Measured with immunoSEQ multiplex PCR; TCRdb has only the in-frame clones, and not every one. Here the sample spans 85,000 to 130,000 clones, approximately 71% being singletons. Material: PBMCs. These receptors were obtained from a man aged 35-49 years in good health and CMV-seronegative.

CDR3 in DNA: TGTGCCACCTACCGGGACAGCTATGGCTACACCTTC. This codes for CATYRDSYGYTF. J is TRBJ1-2 and V is TRBV6-1, with TRBD1 matching over 7 bases. The CDR3 contains 12 residues. The V gene end was trimmed by 10 bases and the J gene end by 4 bases; junction bases not matched to a gene: 6. The germline gives CDR1 MNHNS, CDR2 SASEGT.

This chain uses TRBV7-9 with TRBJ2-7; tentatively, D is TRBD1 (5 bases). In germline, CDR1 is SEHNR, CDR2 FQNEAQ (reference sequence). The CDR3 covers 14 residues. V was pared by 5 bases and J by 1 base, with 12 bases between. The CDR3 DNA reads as TGTGCCAGCAGCCAAAGGGGCCATTCCTACGAGCAGTACTTC. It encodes CASSQRGHSYEQYF.

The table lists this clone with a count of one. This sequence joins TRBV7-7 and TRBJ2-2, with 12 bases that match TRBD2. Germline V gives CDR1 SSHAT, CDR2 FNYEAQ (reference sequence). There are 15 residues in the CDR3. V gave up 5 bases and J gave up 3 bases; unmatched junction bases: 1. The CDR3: CASSRLAGDTGELFF. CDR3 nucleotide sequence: TGTGCCAGCAGCCGACTAGCGGGGGACACCGGGGAGCTGTTTTTT.

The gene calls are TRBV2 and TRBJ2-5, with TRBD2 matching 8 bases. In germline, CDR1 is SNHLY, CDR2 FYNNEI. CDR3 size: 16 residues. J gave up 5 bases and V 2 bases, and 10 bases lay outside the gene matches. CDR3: CASSEWGGGRIETQYF. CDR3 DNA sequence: TGTGCCAGCAGTGAATGGGGCGGGGGGCGGATTGAGACCCAGTACTTC.

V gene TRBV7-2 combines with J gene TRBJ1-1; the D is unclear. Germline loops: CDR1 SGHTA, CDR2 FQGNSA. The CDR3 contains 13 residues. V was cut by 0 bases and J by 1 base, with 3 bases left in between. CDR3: CASSLARNTEAFF. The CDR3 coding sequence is TGTGCCAGCAGCTTAGCGAGGAACACTGAAGCTTTCTTT.

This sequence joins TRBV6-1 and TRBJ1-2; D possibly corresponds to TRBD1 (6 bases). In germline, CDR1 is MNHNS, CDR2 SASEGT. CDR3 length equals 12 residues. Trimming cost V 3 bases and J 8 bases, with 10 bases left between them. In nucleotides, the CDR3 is TGTGCCAGCAGTGACGCAGGGGTAGGCTACACCTTC. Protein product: CASSDAGVGYTF.

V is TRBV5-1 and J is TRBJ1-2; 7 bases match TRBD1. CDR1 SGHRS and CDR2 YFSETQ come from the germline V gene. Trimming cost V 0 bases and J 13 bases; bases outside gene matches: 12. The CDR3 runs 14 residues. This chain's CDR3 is CASSLDFGTVRSTF. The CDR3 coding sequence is TGCGCCAGCAGCTTGGATTTTGGGACAGTTCGGAGCACCTTC.

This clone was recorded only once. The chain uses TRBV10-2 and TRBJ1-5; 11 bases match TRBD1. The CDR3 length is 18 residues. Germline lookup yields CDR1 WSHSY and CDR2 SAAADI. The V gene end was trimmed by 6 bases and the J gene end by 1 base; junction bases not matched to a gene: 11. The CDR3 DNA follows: TGCGCCAGCAGGGGAGGGACAGGGGGATCGTGGAGCAATCAGCCCCAGCATTTT. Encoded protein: CASRGGTGGSWSNQPQHF.

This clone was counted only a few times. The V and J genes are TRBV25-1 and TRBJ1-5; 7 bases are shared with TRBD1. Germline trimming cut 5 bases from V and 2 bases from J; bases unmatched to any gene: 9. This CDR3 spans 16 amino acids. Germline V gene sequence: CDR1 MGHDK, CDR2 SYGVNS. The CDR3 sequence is CASSLRTGLGNQPQHF. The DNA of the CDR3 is TGTGCCAGCAGTCTCCGGACAGGTTTAGGCAATCAGCCCCAGCATTTT.

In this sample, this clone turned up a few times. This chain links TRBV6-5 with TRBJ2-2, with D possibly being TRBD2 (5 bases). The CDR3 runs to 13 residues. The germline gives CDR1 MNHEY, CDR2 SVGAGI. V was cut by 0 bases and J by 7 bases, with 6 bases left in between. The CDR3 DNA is TGTGCCAGCAGTTACTCTCGGGGCGGGGAGCTGTTTTTT. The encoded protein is CASSYSRGGELFF.

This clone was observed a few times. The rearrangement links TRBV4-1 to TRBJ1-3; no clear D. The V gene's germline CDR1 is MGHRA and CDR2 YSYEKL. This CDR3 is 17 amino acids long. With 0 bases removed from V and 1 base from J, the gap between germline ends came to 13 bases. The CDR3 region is CASSQDYDGRSGNTIYF. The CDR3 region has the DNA TGCGCCAGCAGCCAAGACTACGATGGGAGGTCTGGAAACACCATATATTTT.

Here the CDR3 DNA reads TGCGCCAGCAGCTCCGGGGACAGCCTCTCTGGAAACACCATATATTTT. As protein: CASSSGDSLSGNTIYF. This sequence joins TRBV5-1 and TRBJ1-3; 7 nucleotides match TRBD1. CDR1 and CDR2 (germline): SGHRS, YFSETQ. J lost 0 bases, V lost 3 bases, and 6 bases had no gene match. The CDR3 totals 16 residues.

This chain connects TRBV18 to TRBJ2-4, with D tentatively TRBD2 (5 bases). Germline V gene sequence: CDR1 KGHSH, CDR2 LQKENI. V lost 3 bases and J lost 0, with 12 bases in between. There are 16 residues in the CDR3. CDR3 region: CASSPPQGLAKNIQYF. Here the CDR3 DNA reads TGTGCCAGCTCACCGCCCCAAGGACTAGCCAAAAACATTCAGTACTTC. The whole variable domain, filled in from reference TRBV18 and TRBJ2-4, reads NAGVMQNPRHLVRRRGQEARLRCSPMKGHSHVYWYRQLPEEGLKFMVYLQKENIIDESGMPKERFSAEFPKEGPSILRIQQVVRGDSAAYFCASSPPQGLAKNIQYFGAGTRLSVL.

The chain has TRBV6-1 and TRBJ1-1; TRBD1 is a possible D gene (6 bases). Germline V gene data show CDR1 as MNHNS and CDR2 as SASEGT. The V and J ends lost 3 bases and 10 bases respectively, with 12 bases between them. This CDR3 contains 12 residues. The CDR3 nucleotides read TGTGCCAGCAGTGATCGGGGGGCGGTAGCTTTCTTT. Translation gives CASSDRGAVAFF.

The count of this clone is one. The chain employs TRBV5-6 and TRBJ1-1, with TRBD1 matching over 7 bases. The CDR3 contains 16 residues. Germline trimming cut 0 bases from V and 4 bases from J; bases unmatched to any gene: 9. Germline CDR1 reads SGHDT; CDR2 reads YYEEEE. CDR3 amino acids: CASSLVGGQASTEAFF. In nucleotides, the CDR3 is TGTGCCAGCAGCTTGGTAGGGGGCCAGGCCTCCACTGAAGCTTTCTTT.

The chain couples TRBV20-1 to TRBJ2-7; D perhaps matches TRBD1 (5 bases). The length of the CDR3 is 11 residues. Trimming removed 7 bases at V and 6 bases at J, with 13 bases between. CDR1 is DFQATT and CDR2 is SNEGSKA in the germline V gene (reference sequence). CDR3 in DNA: TGCAGTGTCCGCAGGGAAGGCGAGCAGTACTTC. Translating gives CSVRREGEQYF.

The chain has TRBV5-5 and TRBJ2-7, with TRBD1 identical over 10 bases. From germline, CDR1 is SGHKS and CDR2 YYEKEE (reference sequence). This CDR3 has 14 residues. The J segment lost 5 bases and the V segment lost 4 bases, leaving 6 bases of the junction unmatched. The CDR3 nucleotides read TGTGCCAGCAGCCCCCGGGACAGGGGCCACGAGCAGTACTTC. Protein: CASSPRDRGHEQYF.

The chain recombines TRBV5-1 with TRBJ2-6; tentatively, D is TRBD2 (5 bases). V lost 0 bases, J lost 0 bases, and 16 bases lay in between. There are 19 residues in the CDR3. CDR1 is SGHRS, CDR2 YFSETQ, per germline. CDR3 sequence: CASSLAPAGSHSGANVLTF. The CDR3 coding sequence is TGCGCCAGCAGCTTGGCCCCGGCGGGCTCCCACTCTGGGGCCAACGTCCTGACTTTC.

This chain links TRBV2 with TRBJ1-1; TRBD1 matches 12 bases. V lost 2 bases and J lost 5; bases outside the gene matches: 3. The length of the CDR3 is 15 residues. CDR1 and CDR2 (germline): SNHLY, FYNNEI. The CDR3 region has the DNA TGTGCCAGCAGTGAATGGGACAGGGGGCCAACTGAAGCTTTCTTT. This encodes CASSEWDRGPTEAFF.

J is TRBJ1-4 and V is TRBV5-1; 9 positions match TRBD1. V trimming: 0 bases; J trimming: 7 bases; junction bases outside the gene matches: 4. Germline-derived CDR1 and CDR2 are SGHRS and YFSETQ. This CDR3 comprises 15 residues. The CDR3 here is CASSLGDRAPEKLFF. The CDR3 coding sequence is TGCGCCAGCAGCTTGGGGGACAGGGCGCCTGAAAAACTGTTTTTT.